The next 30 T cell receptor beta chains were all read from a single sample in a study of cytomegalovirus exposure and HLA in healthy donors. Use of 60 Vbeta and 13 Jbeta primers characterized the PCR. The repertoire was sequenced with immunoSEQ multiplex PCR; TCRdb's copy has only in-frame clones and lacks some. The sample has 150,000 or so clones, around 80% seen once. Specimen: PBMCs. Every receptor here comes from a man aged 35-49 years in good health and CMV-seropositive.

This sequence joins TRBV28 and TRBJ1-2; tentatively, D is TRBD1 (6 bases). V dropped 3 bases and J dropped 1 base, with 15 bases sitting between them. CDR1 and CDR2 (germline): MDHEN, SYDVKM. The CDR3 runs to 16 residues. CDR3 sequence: CASSFGVRGINYGYTF. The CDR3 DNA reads TGTGCCAGCAGTTTCGGGGTGAGGGGGATTAACTATGGCTACACCTTC.

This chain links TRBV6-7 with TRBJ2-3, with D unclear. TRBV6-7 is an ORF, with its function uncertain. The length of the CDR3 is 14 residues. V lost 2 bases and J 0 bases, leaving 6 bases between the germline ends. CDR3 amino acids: CASSYPSSTDTQYF. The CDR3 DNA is TGTGCCAGCAGTTACCCCTCGAGCACAGATACGCAGTATTTT.

The CDR3 bases are TGTGCCAGCAGTCAGCTTCTACAGGGGTTGAACACTGAAGCTTTCTTT. Translated: CASSQLLQGLNTEAFF. This chain joins TRBV6-4 and TRBJ1-1, with 7 nucleotides matching TRBD1. CDR3 length: 16 amino acids. Germline V lookup: CDR1 MRHNA, CDR2 SNTAGT. V was pared by 5 bases and J by 0 bases, with 9 bases of the junction left unmatched.

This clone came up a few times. CDR3 nucleotide sequence: TGTGCCAGCAGCTTAGTAGTTTCACCAGGGGGGGAGCAGTACTTC. It codes for CASSLVVSPGGEQYF. This chain joins TRBV11-2 and TRBJ2-7; TRBD1 is a possible D gene (7 bases). This CDR3 has 15 residues. V was cut by 1 base and J by 7 bases, with 17 bases left in between. Germline V lookup: CDR1 SGHAT, CDR2 FQNNGV.

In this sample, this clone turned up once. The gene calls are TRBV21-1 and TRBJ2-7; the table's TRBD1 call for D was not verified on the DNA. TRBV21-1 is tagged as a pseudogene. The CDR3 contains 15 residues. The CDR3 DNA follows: TGTGCCAGCAGGACATCTTTACCCACCCCCTACGAGCAGTACTTC. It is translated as CASRTSLPTPYEQYF.

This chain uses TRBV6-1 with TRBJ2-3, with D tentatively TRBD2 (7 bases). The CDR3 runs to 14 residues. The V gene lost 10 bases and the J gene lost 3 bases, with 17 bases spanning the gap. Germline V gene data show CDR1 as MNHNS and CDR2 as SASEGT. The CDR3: CATPRGEGTDTQYF. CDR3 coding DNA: TGTGCCACTCCGAGGGGGGAGGGGACAGATACGCAGTATTTT.

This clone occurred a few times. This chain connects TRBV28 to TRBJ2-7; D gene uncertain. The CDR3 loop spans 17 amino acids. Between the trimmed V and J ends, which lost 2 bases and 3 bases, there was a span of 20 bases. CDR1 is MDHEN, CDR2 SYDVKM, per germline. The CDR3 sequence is CASSLGDGVHYYYEQYF. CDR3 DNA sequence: TGTGCCAGCAGTTTAGGAGACGGAGTCCACTACTACTACGAGCAGTACTTC.

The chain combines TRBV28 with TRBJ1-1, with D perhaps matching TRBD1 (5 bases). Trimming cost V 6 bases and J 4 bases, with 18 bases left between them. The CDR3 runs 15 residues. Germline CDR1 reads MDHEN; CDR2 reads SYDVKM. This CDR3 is CASSLEGFRGTEAFF. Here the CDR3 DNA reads TGTGCCAGCAGCCTAGAAGGGTTTAGGGGCACTGAAGCTTTCTTT.

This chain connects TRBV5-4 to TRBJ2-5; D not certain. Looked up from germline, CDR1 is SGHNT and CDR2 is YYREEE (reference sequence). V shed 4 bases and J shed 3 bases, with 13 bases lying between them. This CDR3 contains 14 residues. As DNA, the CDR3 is TGTGCCAGCAGCCCCCCGACTGCTAAAGAGACCCAGTACTTC. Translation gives CASSPPTAKETQYF.

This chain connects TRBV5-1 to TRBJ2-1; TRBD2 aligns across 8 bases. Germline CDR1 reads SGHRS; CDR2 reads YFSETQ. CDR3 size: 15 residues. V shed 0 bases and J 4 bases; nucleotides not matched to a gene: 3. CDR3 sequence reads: CASSLAGGEYNEQFF. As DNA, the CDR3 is TGCGCCAGCAGCTTGGCCGGGGGGGAATACAATGAGCAGTTCTTC.

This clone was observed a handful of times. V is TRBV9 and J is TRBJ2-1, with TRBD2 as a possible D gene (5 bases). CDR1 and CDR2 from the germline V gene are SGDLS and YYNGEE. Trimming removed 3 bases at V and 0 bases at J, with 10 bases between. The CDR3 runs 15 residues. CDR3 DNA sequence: TGTGCCAGCAGCGGGGCGGGTCCCTCCTACAATGAGCAGTTCTTC. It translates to CASSGAGPSYNEQFF.

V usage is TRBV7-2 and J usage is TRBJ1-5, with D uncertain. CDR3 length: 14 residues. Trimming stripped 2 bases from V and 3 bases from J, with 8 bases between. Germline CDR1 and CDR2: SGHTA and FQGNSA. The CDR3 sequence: CASSLNINNQPQHF. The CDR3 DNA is TGTGCCAGCAGCTTAAATATAAACAATCAGCCCCAGCATTTT.

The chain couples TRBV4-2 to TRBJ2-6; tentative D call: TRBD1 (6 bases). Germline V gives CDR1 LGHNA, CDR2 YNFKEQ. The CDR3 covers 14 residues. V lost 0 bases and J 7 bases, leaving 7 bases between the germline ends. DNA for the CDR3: TGTGCCAGCAGCCAAGACGGGACAGCCAACGTCCTGACTTTC. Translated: CASSQDGTANVLTF.

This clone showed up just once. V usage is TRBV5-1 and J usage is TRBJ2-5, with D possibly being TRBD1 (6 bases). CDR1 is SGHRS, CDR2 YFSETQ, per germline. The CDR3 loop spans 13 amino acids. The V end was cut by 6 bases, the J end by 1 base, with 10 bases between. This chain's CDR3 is CASTRDTQETQYF. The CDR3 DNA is TGCGCCAGCACCCGGGACACCCAAGAGACCCAGTACTTC.

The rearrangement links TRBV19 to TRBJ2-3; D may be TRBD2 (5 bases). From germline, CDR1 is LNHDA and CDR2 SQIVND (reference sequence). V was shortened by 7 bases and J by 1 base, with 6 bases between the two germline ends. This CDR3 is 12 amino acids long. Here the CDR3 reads CASKEGTDTQYF. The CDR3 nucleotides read TGTGCCAGTAAGGAGGGCACAGATACGCAGTATTTT.

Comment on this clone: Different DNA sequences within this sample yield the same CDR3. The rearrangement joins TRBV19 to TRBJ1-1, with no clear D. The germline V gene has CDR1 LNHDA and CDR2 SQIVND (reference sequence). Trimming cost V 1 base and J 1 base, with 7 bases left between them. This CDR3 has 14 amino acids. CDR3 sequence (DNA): TGTGCCAGTAGTATAGGCACGGGGAACACTGAAGCTTTCTTT. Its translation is CASSIGTGNTEAFF.

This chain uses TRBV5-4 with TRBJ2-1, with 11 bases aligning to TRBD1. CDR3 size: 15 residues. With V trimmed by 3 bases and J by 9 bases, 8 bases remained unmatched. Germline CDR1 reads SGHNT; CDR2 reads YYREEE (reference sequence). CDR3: CASSSLGQGAGEQFF. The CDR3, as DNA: TGTGCCAGCAGCTCCCTCGGACAGGGGGCAGGTGAGCAGTTCTTC.

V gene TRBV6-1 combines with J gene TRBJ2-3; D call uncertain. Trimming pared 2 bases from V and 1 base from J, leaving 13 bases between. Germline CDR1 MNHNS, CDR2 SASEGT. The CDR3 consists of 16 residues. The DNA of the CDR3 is TGTGCCAGCAGTGAATTTCGGGTTTCGGGCACAGATACGCAGTATTTT. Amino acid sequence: CASSEFRVSGTDTQYF.

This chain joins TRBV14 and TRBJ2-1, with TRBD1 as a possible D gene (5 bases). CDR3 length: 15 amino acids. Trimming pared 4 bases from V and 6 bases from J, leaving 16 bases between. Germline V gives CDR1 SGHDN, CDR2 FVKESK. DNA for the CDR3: TGTGCCAGCAGCCTTGATCAGGGCCGCCTCAATGAGCAGTTCTTC. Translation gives CASSLDQGRLNEQFF.

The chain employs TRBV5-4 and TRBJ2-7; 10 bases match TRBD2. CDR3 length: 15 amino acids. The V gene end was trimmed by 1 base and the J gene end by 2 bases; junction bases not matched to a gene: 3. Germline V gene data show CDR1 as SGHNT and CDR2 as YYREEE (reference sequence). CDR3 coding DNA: TGTGCCAGCAGCTTGCCGGGACTAGCGACCTACGAGCAGTACTTC. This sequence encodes CASSLPGLATYEQYF.

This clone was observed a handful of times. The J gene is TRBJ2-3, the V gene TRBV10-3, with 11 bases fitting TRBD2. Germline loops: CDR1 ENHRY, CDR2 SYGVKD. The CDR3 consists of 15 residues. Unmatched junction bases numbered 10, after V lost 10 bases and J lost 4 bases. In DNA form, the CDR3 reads TGTGCCACGCATCTGGGGACTAGCGGACCAGATACGCAGTATTTT. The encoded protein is CATHLGTSGPDTQYF.

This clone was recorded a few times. The CDR3 DNA reads as TGTGCCAGCAGCTTGTGGGCGGGACAGTCCCTCTCCTACGAGCAGTACTTC. Amino acids: CASSLWAGQSLSYEQYF. The chain joins TRBV5-6 to TRBJ2-7; possibly TRBD1 for D (7 bases). Between the trimmed V and J ends, which lost 1 base and 0 bases, there was a span of 17 bases. Per the germline V gene, CDR1 is SGHDT and CDR2 is YYEEEE. The CDR3 runs to 17 residues.

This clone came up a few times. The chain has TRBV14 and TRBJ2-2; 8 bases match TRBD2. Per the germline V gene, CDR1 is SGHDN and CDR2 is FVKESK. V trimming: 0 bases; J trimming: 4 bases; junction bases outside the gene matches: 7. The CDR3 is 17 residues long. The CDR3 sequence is CASSQEIGRAFTGELFF. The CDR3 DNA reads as TGTGCCAGCAGCCAAGAGATCGGGAGGGCCTTCACCGGGGAGCTGTTTTTT. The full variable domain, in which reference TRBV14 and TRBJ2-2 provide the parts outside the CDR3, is EAGVTQFPSHSVIEKGQTVTLRCDPISGHDNLYWYRRVMGKEIKFLLHFVKESKQDESGMPNNRFLAERTGGTYSTLKVQPAELEDSGVYFCASSQEIGRAFTGELFFGEGSRLTVL.

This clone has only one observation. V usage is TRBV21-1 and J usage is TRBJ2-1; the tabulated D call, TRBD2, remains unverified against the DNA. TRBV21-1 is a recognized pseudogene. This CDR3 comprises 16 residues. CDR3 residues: CASSSRGLEKYNEQFF. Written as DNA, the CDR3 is TGTGCCAGCAGCTCGCGAGGACTAGAGAAATACAATGAGCAGTTCTTC.

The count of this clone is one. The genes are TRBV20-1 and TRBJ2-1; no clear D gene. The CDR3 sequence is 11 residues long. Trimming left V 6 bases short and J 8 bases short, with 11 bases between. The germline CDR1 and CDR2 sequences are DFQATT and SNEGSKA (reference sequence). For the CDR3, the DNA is TGCAGTGCGATCAGCGTTCATGAGCAGTTCTTC. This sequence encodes CSAISVHEQFF.

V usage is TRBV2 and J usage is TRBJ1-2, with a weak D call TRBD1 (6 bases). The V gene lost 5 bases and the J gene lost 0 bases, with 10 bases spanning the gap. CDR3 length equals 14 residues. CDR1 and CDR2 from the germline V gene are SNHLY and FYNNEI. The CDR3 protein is CASSHGQSNYGYTF. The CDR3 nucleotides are TGTGCCAGCAGTCACGGACAGTCTAACTATGGCTACACCTTC.

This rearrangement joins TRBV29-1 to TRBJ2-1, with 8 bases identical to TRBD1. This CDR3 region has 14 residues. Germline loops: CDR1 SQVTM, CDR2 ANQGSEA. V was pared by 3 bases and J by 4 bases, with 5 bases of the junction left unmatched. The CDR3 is CSVDQGAGYNEQFF. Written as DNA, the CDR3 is TGCAGCGTTGACCAGGGGGCTGGTTACAATGAGCAGTTCTTC.

CDR3 protein: CASSLGAYGYTF. Here the CDR3 DNA reads TGTGCCAGCAGCTTGGGGGCCTATGGCTACACCTTC. This chain uses TRBV5-5 with TRBJ1-2; no clear D. The CDR3 sequence is 12 residues long. The V end lost 0 bases, the J end lost 4 bases, and 4 bases lay between the germline ends. CDR1 SGHKS and CDR2 YYEKEE come from the germline V gene (reference sequence).

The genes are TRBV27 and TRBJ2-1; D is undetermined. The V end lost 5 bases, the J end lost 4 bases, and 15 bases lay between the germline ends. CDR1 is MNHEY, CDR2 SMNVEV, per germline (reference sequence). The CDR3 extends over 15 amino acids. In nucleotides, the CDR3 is TGTGCCAGCAGTCCTGCTAGTATAGTTTACAATGAGCAGTTCTTC. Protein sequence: CASSPASIVYNEQFF.

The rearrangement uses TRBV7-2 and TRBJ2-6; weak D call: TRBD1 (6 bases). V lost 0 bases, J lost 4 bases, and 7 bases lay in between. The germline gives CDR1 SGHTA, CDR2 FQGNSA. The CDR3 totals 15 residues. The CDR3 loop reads CASSLAGTGANVLTF. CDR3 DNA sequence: TGTGCCAGCAGCTTAGCGGGGACAGGGGCCAACGTCCTGACTTTC.